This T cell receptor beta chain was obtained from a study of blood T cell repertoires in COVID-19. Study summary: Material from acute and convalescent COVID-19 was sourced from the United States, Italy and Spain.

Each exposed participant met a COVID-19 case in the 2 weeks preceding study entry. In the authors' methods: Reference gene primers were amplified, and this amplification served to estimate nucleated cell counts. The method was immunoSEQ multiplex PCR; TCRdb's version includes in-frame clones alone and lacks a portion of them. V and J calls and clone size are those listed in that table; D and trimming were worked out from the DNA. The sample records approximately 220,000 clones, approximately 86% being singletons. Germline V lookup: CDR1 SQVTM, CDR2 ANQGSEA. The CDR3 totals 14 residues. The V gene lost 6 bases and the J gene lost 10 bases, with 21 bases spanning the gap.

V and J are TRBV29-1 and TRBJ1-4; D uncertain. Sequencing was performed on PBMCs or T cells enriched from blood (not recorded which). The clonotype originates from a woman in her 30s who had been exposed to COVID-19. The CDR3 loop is CSVVSGLKGGKLFF. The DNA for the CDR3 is TGCAGCGTCGTATCCGGTTTGAAGGGAGGAAAACTGTTTTTT.